This entry describes one T cell receptor (beta chain). Its antigen is unknown. Method: immunoSEQ multiplex PCR; TCRdb's copy keeps in-frame clones and lacks some. The top ten hold 2.3% of the sample, which has 75,000 to 95,000 clones, 90% to 95% seen once. This specimen comes from a study of OX40 agonist ivuxolimab in advanced cancers. Whole-study context: Every 2 weeks, patients got intravenous ivuxolimab at one of six dose levels (0.01-10 mg/kg). One hepatocellular carcinoma and two cutaneous melanoma patients partially responded. Whole-study findings and limits: Clonal expansion among partial responders at 0.1-3.0 mg/kg ranked near the lowest. Relative to CD4+, CD8+ T cells held more expanded clones on average.

From germline, CDR1 is GTSNPN and CDR2 SVGIG (reference sequence). This CDR3 has 14 residues. The sequencing here drew on CD4+ or CD8+ T cells sorted from blood, taken in a trial of the OX40 agonist ivuxolimab. J is TRBJ2-3 and V is TRBV30; 10 positions match TRBD2. This TCR was sampled from an adult with an advanced solid tumor such as melanoma, head and neck, liver or kidney cancer. The CDR3 sequence: CALTSGVLTDTQYF. The DNA for the CDR3 is TGTGCACTAACTAGCGGGGTACTCACAGATACGCAGTATTTT. Full variable domain (rest looked up from reference TRBV30 and TRBJ2-3): SQTIHQWPATLVQPVGSPLSLECTVEGTSNPNLYWYRQAAGRGLQLLFYSVGIGQISSEVPQNLSASRPQDRQFILSSKKLLLSDSGFYLCALTSGVLTDTQYFGPGTRLTVL.